This T cell receptor (beta chain) originates from a study of graft-versus-host responses after intestinal transplantation. Overall study: Multivisceral, liver-intestinal, or isolated intestinal grafts were transplanted into recipients. Study-level results: There was an association between peak levels of circulating GvH clones and early post-transplant HvG declines.

With regard to this clone: As yet, its antigen is unknown.

TCRdb's table, derived via immunoSEQ multiplex PCR, lists solely in-frame clones and lacks some. Among roughly 11,000 clones listed, around 80% were seen once. The V end was cut by 0 bases, the J end by 7 bases, with 11 bases between. The length of the CDR3 is 14 residues. Germline V CDR1 and CDR2: SGDLS, YYNGEE. The chain joins TRBV9 to TRBJ1-5; TRBD1 might be the D (5 bases). The sample consisted of PBMCs, taken approximately 490 days after intestinal transplant. The clonotype originates from a human patient who received an intestinal transplant, so some T cells may come from the graft donor. The CDR3 DNA reads TGTGCCAGCAGCGTAGAGGCAGGGAAACAGCCCCAGCATTTT. Encoded protein: CASSVEAGKQPQHF.